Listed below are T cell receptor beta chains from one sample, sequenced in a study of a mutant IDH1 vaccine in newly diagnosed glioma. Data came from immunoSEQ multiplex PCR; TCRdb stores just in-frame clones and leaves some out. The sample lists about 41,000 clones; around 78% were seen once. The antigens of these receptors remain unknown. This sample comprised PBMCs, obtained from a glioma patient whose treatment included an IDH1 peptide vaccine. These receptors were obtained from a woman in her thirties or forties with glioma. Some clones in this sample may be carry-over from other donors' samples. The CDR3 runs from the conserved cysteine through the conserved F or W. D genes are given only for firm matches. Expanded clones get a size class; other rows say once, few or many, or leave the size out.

cdr3_nt: TGTGCCAGCAGCTCTGACAGGGATTACTATGGCTACACCTTC
cdr3_aa: CASSSDRDYYGYTF
cdr3_length: 14
j_call: TRBJ1-2
d_call: TRBD1
clone_size: once
v_call: TRBV7-2

cdr3_nt: TGTGCCAGCAGCCGAATTAGCGGGAGGGCCTGGGACGAGCAGTACTTC
cdr3_aa: CASSRISGRAWDEQYF
cdr3_length: 16
j_call: TRBJ2-7
d_call: TRBD2
clone_size: NA
v_call: TRBV11-2

cdr3_nt: TGTGCCAGCAGTTACTCCCAGGGGGCGGGAGAGACCCAGTACTTC
cdr3_aa: CASSYSQGAGETQYF
cdr3_length: 15
j_call: TRBJ2-5
d_call: TRBD1
clone_size: NA
v_call: TRBV6-5

cdr3_nt: TGTGCCAGCAGCTTAAGGGGGGACTACGAGCAGTACTTC
cdr3_aa: CASSLRGDYEQYF
cdr3_length: 13
j_call: TRBJ2-7
d_call: NA
clone_size: NA
v_call: TRBV7-9

cdr3_nt: TGTGCCAGCAGCGCTAGGACGGCCACCGGGGAGCTGTTTTTT
cdr3_aa: CASSARTATGELFF
cdr3_length: 14
j_call: TRBJ2-2
d_call: NA
clone_size: once
v_call: TRBV9

cdr3_nt: TGTGCCATCAGTGAGTCGAATGGGATGTCCCTCAATTCACCCCTCCACTTT
cdr3_aa: CAISESNGMSLNSPLHF
cdr3_length: 17
j_call: TRBJ1-6
d_call: NA
clone_size: NA
v_call: TRBV10-3

cdr3_nt: TGCGCCAGCAGCTTAACCGGCCGGGAGAGCTCCTATAATTCACCCCTCCACTTT
cdr3_aa: CASSLTGRESSYNSPLHF
cdr3_length: 18
j_call: TRBJ1-6
d_call: NA
clone_size: NA
v_call: TRBV5-1

cdr3_nt: TGTGCCAGCAGTCGACCGGGCCTAAATTCACCCCTCCACTTT
cdr3_aa: CASSRPGLNSPLHF
cdr3_length: 14
j_call: TRBJ1-6
d_call: NA
clone_size: few
v_call: TRBV27

cdr3_nt: TGTGCCAGCAGCCAAGATCGGCGGTACGAGCAGTACTTC
cdr3_aa: CASSQDRRYEQYF
cdr3_length: 13
j_call: TRBJ2-7
d_call: NA
clone_size: NA
v_call: TRBV4-2

cdr3_nt: TGTGCCAGCAGTTTACCAAAGACAGATCCTAACTATGGCTACACCTTC
cdr3_aa: CASSLPKTDPNYGYTF
cdr3_length: 16
j_call: TRBJ1-2
d_call: NA
clone_size: once
v_call: TRBV28

cdr3_nt: TGTGCCAGCAGCCCCTGGCTGGGACAGGGAAAAAATGAAAAACTGTTTTTT
cdr3_aa: CASSPWLGQGKNEKLFF
cdr3_length: 17
j_call: TRBJ1-4
d_call: TRBD1
clone_size: NA
v_call: TRBV7-2

cdr3_nt: TGTGCCAGCAGTTTAGAGGGGAGGGAGCAGTACTTC
cdr3_aa: CASSLEGREQYF
cdr3_length: 12
j_call: TRBJ2-7
d_call: NA
clone_size: NA
v_call: TRBV27

cdr3_nt: TGTGCCAGCAGCTTAGCTATCTCCTACGAGCAGTACTTC
cdr3_aa: CASSLAISYEQYF
cdr3_length: 13
j_call: TRBJ2-7
d_call: NA
clone_size: NA
v_call: TRBV7-9